This TCR beta chain is drawn from a study of T cells in Graves' hyperthyroidism and ophthalmopathy. The source material, RNA transcripts, was used to amplify TCR beta CDR3 regions. Carried out on the TCR CDR3, a first-round RT-PCR used the HTBI primer set. TCRdb re-derived calls from the multiplex PCR reads in MiXCR, one entry per CDR3 protein. This table holds around 300,000 distinct CDR3 sequences, approximately 14% found once. The CDR3 covers 17 residues. Trimming took 4 bases from V and 1 from J, leaving 18 bases between them. CDR1 SEHNR and CDR2 FQNEAQ come from the germline V gene (reference sequence). Using around 10 ml of fresh peripheral blood, PBMCs were prepared.

Specimen: blood. The chain couples TRBV7-9 to TRBJ2-3; D might be TRBD2 (6 bases). This receptor was taken from a woman between 40 and 55 years old with Graves' ophthalmopathy. CDR3 protein: CASSSSGGGARTDTQYF. The CDR3 coding sequence is TGTGCCAGCAGCTCGTCGGGCGGCGGGGCCCGCACAGATACGCAGTATTTT.